The present TCR beta chain was sequenced within a study of PD-1 blockade in classical Hodgkin lymphoma. The CDR3 totals 14 residues. Trimming cost V 5 bases and J 4 bases; bases outside gene matches: 7. Germline V gene sequence: CDR1 ENHRY, CDR2 SYGVKD. Every patient had relapsed following autologous stem cell transplantation, and cohorts differed in brentuximab vedotin exposure. Produced via immunoSEQ multiplex PCR; TCRdb's table is partial and in-frame only. The table shows roughly 15,000 clones, with approximately 60% occurring only once. The source of this sequence is a human donor with classical Hodgkin lymphoma. The chain combines TRBV10-3 with TRBJ2-5; 7 nucleotides align to TRBD1. This specimen was peripheral blood mononuclear cells (PBMCs), taken at baseline. As DNA, the CDR3 is TGTGCCATCAGTCCTCCGGGACAGCCAGAGACCCAGTACTTC. It encodes CAISPPGQPETQYF.